These 28 T cell receptor beta chains were all obtained from the same sample, sequenced in a study of shared clonotypes between healthy human individuals. Method: immunoSEQ multiplex PCR; TCRdb's copy keeps in-frame clones and lacks some. The sample has 2,500,000 or so clones; over 85% are singletons. Sequencing used naive CD4+ T cells from PBMCs. Described subset: CD45RA+ positively selected. Receptors were obtained from a man aged 18 to 30 in good health. Some clones in this sample may be carry-over from other donors' samples.

J is TRBJ2-4 and V is TRBV6-1; D is undetermined. The CDR3 consists of 14 residues. V was cut by 8 bases and J by 0 bases, with 11 bases left in between. Germline loops: CDR1 MNHNS, CDR2 SASEGT. CDR3 region: CASLGFLAKNIQYF. CDR3 sequence (DNA): TGTGCCAGCCTCGGATTTTTAGCCAAAAACATTCAGTACTTC.

The V call is TRBV11-2, the J call TRBJ2-7, with 9 bases identical to TRBD2. Per the germline V gene, CDR1 is SGHAT and CDR2 is FQNNGV. There are 16 residues in the CDR3. V dropped 7 bases and J dropped 4; count of bases not matched to a gene: 14. In DNA, the CDR3 is TGTGCCAGCATCGCGGGGCGAGCGGGAGGTGGATACGAGCAGTACTTC. This gives the protein CASIAGRAGGGYEQYF.

This sequence joins TRBV9 and TRBJ2-3, with 7 bases matching TRBD1. This CDR3 has 16 amino acids. Germline V gene data show CDR1 as SGDLS and CDR2 as YYNGEE. V shed 0 bases, J shed 2 bases, and the junction held 6 bases outside the gene matches. The chain's CDR3 is CASSVGGQLVTDTQYF. In DNA, the CDR3 is TGTGCCAGCAGCGTAGGGGGACAGCTCGTCACAGATACGCAGTATTTT. The full variable domain, with the rest looked up from reference TRBV9 and TRBJ2-3, is DSGVTQTPKHLITATGQRVTLRCSPRSGDLSVYWYQQSLDQGLQFLIQYYNGEERAKGNILERFSAQQFPDLHSELNLSSLELGDSALYFCASSVGGQLVTDTQYFGPGTRLTVL.

The sample holds one count of this clone. This chain uses TRBV4-2 with TRBJ2-3, with D tentatively TRBD2 (5 bases). CDR1 is LGHNA and CDR2 is YNFKEQ in the germline V gene. V lost 5 bases and J 6 bases, leaving 9 bases between the germline ends. The CDR3 is made up of 12 amino acids. This chain's CDR3 is CASSNQRDTQYF. The CDR3 DNA reads TGTGCCAGCAGCAACCAGCGGGATACGCAGTATTTT.

The rearrangement links TRBV5-1 to TRBJ2-5, with 8 nucleotides matching TRBD1. With V trimmed by 3 bases and J by 4 bases, 11 bases remained unmatched. The CDR3 sequence is 16 residues long. Germline lookup yields CDR1 SGHRS and CDR2 YFSETQ. CDR3 DNA sequence: TGCGCCAGCAGCTGGGGAGACAGGGGAGTGGGAGAGACCCAGTACTTC. This gives the protein CASSWGDRGVGETQYF.

V gene TRBV5-1 combines with J gene TRBJ1-1, with 7 bases aligning to TRBD1. CDR3 length: 16 amino acids. Per the germline V gene, CDR1 is SGHRS and CDR2 is YFSETQ. Trimming cost V 0 bases and J 0 bases; bases outside gene matches: 5. As DNA, the CDR3 is TGCGCCAGCAGCTTGGGAGACAGGGCTATGAACACTGAAGCTTTCTTT. Residues: CASSLGDRAMNTEAFF.

The rearrangement uses TRBV7-9 and TRBJ1-1; no clear D gene. Germline CDR1 is SEHNR and CDR2 is FQNEAQ (reference sequence). V was cut by 8 bases and J by 2 bases, with 12 bases left in between. The CDR3 has 13 residues. CDR3 bases: TGTGCCAGCTTAGTGTTGGGTAACACTGAAGCTTTCTTT. Translation: CASLVLGNTEAFF.

The V call is TRBV30, the J call TRBJ1-2; no clear D. V was clipped by 0 bases and J by 8 bases, with 13 bases between them. This CDR3 is built from 13 residues. The germline gives CDR1 GTSNPN, CDR2 SVGIG (reference sequence). CDR3 region: CAWSVVAQGGYTF. CDR3 DNA: TGTGCCTGGAGTGTAGTGGCCCAAGGAGGCTACACCTTC.

The CDR3 bases are TGTGCCTGCGAGGAGGGGACAGGGTATCGGTCACCCCTCCACTTT. Translation gives CACEEGTGYRSPLHF. This chain joins TRBV28 and TRBJ1-6; TRBD1 agrees at 9 bases. With V trimmed by 11 bases and J by 10 bases, 15 bases remained unmatched. Germline V gene sequence: CDR1 MDHEN, CDR2 SYDVKM. This CDR3 spans 15 amino acids. The variable domain in full, with the rest retrieved from reference TRBV28 and TRBJ1-6, is DVKVTQSSRYLVKRTGEKVFLECVQDMDHENMFWYRQDPGLGLRLIYFSYDVKMKEKGDIPEGYSVSREKKERFSLILESASTNQTSMYLCACEEGTGYRSPLHFGNGTRLTVT.

V gene TRBV28 combines with J gene TRBJ1-5; tentative D call: TRBD1 (6 bases). Per the germline V gene, CDR1 is MDHEN and CDR2 is SYDVKM. This CDR3 has 13 residues. Trimming pared 7 bases from V and 5 bases from J, leaving 12 bases between. Here the CDR3 DNA reads TGTGCCAGCATCGGGGGGCTACATCAGCCCCAGCATTTT. Translated: CASIGGLHQPQHF.

The rearrangement joins TRBV7-9 to TRBJ2-2; 7 positions match TRBD1. V lost 6 bases to trimming and J lost 5 bases; unmatched junction nucleotides: 6. The CDR3 extends over 14 amino acids. Germline CDR1 is SEHNR and CDR2 is FQNEAQ (reference sequence). CDR3 residues: CASSLTGETGELFF. As DNA, the CDR3 is TGTGCCAGCAGTCTTACAGGGGAGACCGGGGAGCTGTTTTTT. The full variable domain, with the rest looked up from reference TRBV7-9 and TRBJ2-2, is DTGVSQNPRHKITKRGQNVTFRCDPISEHNRLYWYRQTLGQGPEFLTYFQNEAQLEKSRLLSDRFSAERPKGSFSTLEIQRTEQGDSAMYLCASSLTGETGELFFGEGSRLTVL.

This sequence joins TRBV6-5 and TRBJ1-2; tentative D call: TRBD1 (6 bases). Looked up from germline, CDR1 is MNHEY and CDR2 is SVGAGI. The CDR3 loop spans 13 amino acids. V lost 6 bases and J lost 8, with 16 bases in between. DNA for the CDR3: TGTGCCAGCAGGAGGGGGGGGCCGGGAGGCTACACCTTC. This sequence encodes CASRRGGPGGYTF.

The genes are TRBV7-9 and TRBJ2-7, with no clear D. Trimming removed 1 base at V and 0 bases at J, with 7 bases between. This CDR3 has 14 amino acids. Germline values: CDR1 SEHNR, CDR2 FQNEAQ (reference sequence). CDR3 bases: TGTGCCAGCAGCTTAGATCCAGCCTCCTACGAGCAGTACTTC. Protein sequence: CASSLDPASYEQYF.

About this clone itself: Other DNA sequences from this sample encode an identical CDR3 as well. The chain links TRBV7-2 to TRBJ2-7, with 11 nucleotides matching TRBD2. With V trimmed by 5 bases and J by 4 bases, 4 bases remained unmatched. CDR1 SGHTA and CDR2 FQGNSA come from the germline V gene. The CDR3 is 14 amino acids. The CDR3 protein is CASSVGTSGYEQYF. The CDR3 DNA is TGTGCCAGCAGCGTTGGGACTAGCGGATACGAGCAGTACTTC. Full variable domain (remainder filled in from reference TRBV7-2 and TRBJ2-7): GAGVSQSPSNKVTEKGKDVELRCDPISGHTALYWYRQSLGQGLEFLIYFQGNSAPDKSGLPSDRFSAERTGGSVSTLTIQRTQQEDSAVYLCASSVGTSGYEQYFGPGTRLTVT.

The V call is TRBV30, the J call TRBJ2-7; TRBD1 might be the D (6 bases). Between the trimmed V and J ends, which lost 5 bases and 6 bases, there was a span of 11 bases. From germline, CDR1 is GTSNPN and CDR2 SVGIG (reference sequence). The CDR3 extends over 11 amino acids. The CDR3 sequence: CAWGGGGEQYF. CDR3 nucleotide sequence: TGTGCCTGGGGGGGCGGTGGCGAGCAGTACTTC.

V and J are TRBV5-1 and TRBJ2-3, with 7 bases that match TRBD1. Germline loops: CDR1 SGHRS, CDR2 YFSETQ. J lost 0 bases, V lost 4 bases, and 8 bases had no gene match. The CDR3 contains 16 residues. Written as DNA, the CDR3 is TGCGCCAGCAGCAAGGGACAGTCGCGAAGCACAGATACGCAGTATTTT. It yields the protein CASSKGQSRSTDTQYF.

The rearrangement joins TRBV30 to TRBJ1-3, with D possibly being TRBD1 (5 bases). This CDR3 is built from 15 residues. V lost 2 bases, J lost 3 bases, and 14 bases lay in between. Germline lookup yields CDR1 GTSNPN and CDR2 SVGIG (reference sequence). The CDR3 coding sequence is TGTGCCTGGAGTAGGGGCAGAGAAAGTGGAAACACCATATATTTT. Protein product: CAWSRGRESGNTIYF. Looking up the rest from reference TRBV30 and TRBJ1-3 gives the full variable domain: SQTIHQWPATLVQPVGSPLSLECTVEGTSNPNLYWYRQAAGRGLQLLFYSVGIGQISSEVPQNLSASRPQDRQFILSSKKLLLSDSGFYLCAWSRGRESGNTIYFGEGSWLTVV.

V and J are TRBV15 and TRBJ2-2; D not certain. This CDR3 is 15 amino acids long. Germline V gene sequence: CDR1 LNHNV, CDR2 YYDKDF (reference sequence). V lost 1 base and J lost 5, with 11 bases in between. CDR3 DNA: TGTGCCACCAGCAGAGGACCGCCCGAGACCGGGGAGCTGTTTTTT. As protein: CATSRGPPETGELFF.

This chain connects TRBV30 to TRBJ1-2, with TRBD1 matching 8 bases. Trimming cost V 1 base and J 7 bases; bases outside gene matches: 8. The germline gives CDR1 GTSNPN, CDR2 SVGIG (reference sequence). CDR3 length: 14 amino acids. The CDR3 DNA reads as TGTGCCTGGAGTGGTAACAGGGGGGCTGGTGGCTACACCTTC. This encodes CAWSGNRGAGGYTF.

The chain uses TRBV7-2 and TRBJ2-7; D could derive from TRBD1 or TRBD2 (6 bases each). V was clipped by 1 base and J by 0 bases, with 13 bases between them. The V gene's germline CDR1 is SGHTA and CDR2 FQGNSA. The CDR3 is 16 residues long. The CDR3 nucleotides are TGTGCCAGCAGCTTAGGGGGGCTAGCGCTCTCCTACGAGCAGTACTTC. As protein: CASSLGGLALSYEQYF.

V gene TRBV30 combines with J gene TRBJ1-3; no firm D call. The CDR3 runs 14 residues. V was trimmed by 4 bases and J by 4 bases, leaving 14 bases between them. The germline V gene encodes CDR1 GTSNPN and CDR2 SVGIG (reference sequence). The CDR3 DNA is TGTGCCTGGAATTTTGGTTTCGGGGGAAACACCATATATTTT. Its protein product is CAWNFGFGGNTIYF. The variable domain in full, completed from reference TRBV30 and TRBJ1-3, reads SQTIHQWPATLVQPVGSPLSLECTVEGTSNPNLYWYRQAAGRGLQLLFYSVGIGQISSEVPQNLSASRPQDRQFILSSKKLLLSDSGFYLCAWNFGFGGNTIYFGEGSWLTVV.

The chain recombines TRBV6-5 with TRBJ2-7; D not resolved. The CDR3 has 13 residues. CDR1 and CDR2 (germline): MNHEY, SVGAGI. With 6 bases removed from V and 5 bases from J, the gap between germline ends came to 14 bases. CDR3 protein: CASRSPQSHEQYF. As DNA, the CDR3 is TGTGCCAGCAGGTCACCGCAAAGCCACGAGCAGTACTTC.

The rearrangement links TRBV9 to TRBJ1-1; the D is unclear. Germline CDR1 SGDLS, CDR2 YYNGEE. This CDR3 has 13 residues. Deletions cut 3 bases from V and 1 base from J, with 7 bases between. The CDR3 sequence is CASSGRTNTEAFF. CDR3 bases: TGTGCCAGCAGCGGCCGGACGAACACTGAAGCTTTCTTT.

The chain links TRBV18 to TRBJ2-5; 9 nucleotides agree with TRBD2. The CDR3 is made up of 16 amino acids. J was trimmed by 2 bases and V by 2 bases; bases with no gene match: 6. Germline loops: CDR1 KGHSH, CDR2 LQKENI. CDR3 nucleotides: TGTGCCAGCTCACCATTTCTAACTAGCGGGCAAGAGACCCAGTACTTC. Its translation is CASSPFLTSGQETQYF.

As regards this clone: This same CDR3 is encoded by further DNA sequences in the sample. J is TRBJ1-1 and V is TRBV5-1; 7 nucleotides match TRBD1. Germline V gene sequence: CDR1 SGHRS, CDR2 YFSETQ. This CDR3 has 15 amino acids. V shed 4 bases, J shed 1 base, and the junction held 7 bases outside the gene matches. Here the CDR3 reads CASSPQGQQNTEAFF. CDR3 nucleotides: TGCGCCAGCAGCCCGCAGGGACAGCAGAACACTGAAGCTTTCTTT.

This clone was picked up a small number of times. V is TRBV7-2 and J is TRBJ1-1; D call uncertain. The CDR3 consists of 13 residues. V lost 5 bases to trimming and J lost 1 base, with 8 bases between them. Germline CDR1 SGHTA, CDR2 FQGNSA. CDR3: CASSAVSNTEAFF. CDR3 nucleotide sequence: TGTGCCAGCAGCGCCGTTTCGAACACTGAAGCTTTCTTT.

The chain employs TRBV5-1 and TRBJ2-5; the match to TRBD2 covers 7 bases. This CDR3 spans 15 amino acids. Germline assignment: CDR1 SGHRS and CDR2 YFSETQ. With 4 bases clipped from V and 4 bases from J, the junction kept 10 bases outside the gene matches. CDR3 residues: CASSSWTSSGETQYF. The DNA for the CDR3 is TGCGCCAGCAGCAGCTGGACTAGTTCTGGAGAGACCCAGTACTTC.

V usage is TRBV2 and J usage is TRBJ2-6, with D possibly called TRBD1 or TRBD2 (6 bases each). CDR1 and CDR2 from the germline V gene are SNHLY and FYNNEI. Between the trimmed V and J ends, which lost 8 bases and 2 bases, there was a span of 7 bases. CDR3 size: 13 residues. The CDR3 loop is CASRGPGANVLTF. CDR3 bases: TGTGCCAGCCGGGGGCCTGGGGCCAACGTCCTGACTTTC.